The next 21 T cell receptor beta chains were all read from a single sample in a study of T-cell memory formation after mild COVID-19. TCRdb re-analysed the 5' RACE reads in MiXCR, keeping a single row per CDR3 protein. The sample shows about 90,000 distinct CDR3 sequences, around 13% of them seen only once. The source material was PBMCs or a T cell subset sorted from them (not recorded which). These receptors were collected from an adult woman who had mild COVID-19 (a few samples of this study predate the infection). Cell type and time point are not known.

This sequence joins TRBV9 and TRBJ2-1; TRBD2 matches 8 bases. This CDR3 contains 17 residues. V was pared by 0 bases and J by 8 bases, with 13 bases of the junction left unmatched. Germline loops: CDR1 SGDLS, CDR2 YYNGEE. The DNA for the CDR3 is TGTGCCAGCAGCGTAGTCGCCACCGGACTAGCTCGCGATGAGCAGTTCTTC. This gives the protein CASSVVATGLARDEQFF.

The table lists this clonotype with a few counts. The rearrangement links TRBV2 to TRBJ2-1; 7 nucleotides align to TRBD2. Trimming removed 1 base from V and 2 bases from J; junction bases left unmatched: 8. Germline V lookup: CDR1 SNHLY, CDR2 FYNNEI. This CDR3 is built from 17 residues. The CDR3 DNA sequence: TGTGCCAGCAGTGAAGTGGGGCTAGCGGTTACCTACAATGAGCAGTTCTTC. It encodes CASSEVGLAVTYNEQFF.

By share, this clonotype counts as large. The J gene is TRBJ2-7, the V gene TRBV7-8; a possible D gene is TRBD2 (5 bases). The germline CDR1 and CDR2 sequences are SGHVS and FQNEAQ. The CDR3 is 15 amino acids. V lost 3 bases and J lost 2, with 14 bases in between. CDR3 protein: CASSFRHEGTYEQYF. The CDR3 DNA reads as TGTGCCAGCAGCTTTCGGCATGAGGGTACCTACGAGCAGTACTTC.

A few counts support this clonotype. The chain combines TRBV7-2 with TRBJ2-7; D is unclear. Trimming shortened V by 3 bases and J by 4 bases, and 16 bases separated the two germline ends. Germline CDR1 SGHTA, CDR2 FQGNSA. This CDR3 contains 15 residues. CDR3 loop: CASSLGSSVPYEQYF. The CDR3 nucleotides are TGTGCCAGCAGCTTGGGCTCCAGCGTCCCGTACGAGCAGTACTTC.

This clonotype was detected a few times. The V gene is TRBV7-9, the J gene TRBJ1-1, with 7 bases that match TRBD1. This CDR3 comprises 13 residues. Germline loops: CDR1 SEHNR, CDR2 FQNEAQ (reference sequence). V shed 5 bases, J shed 6 bases, and the junction held 6 bases outside the gene matches. As DNA, the CDR3 is TGTGCCAGCAGCCCACAGGGGTACTCTGAAGCTTTCTTT. Translating it yields CASSPQGYSEAFF.

The chain is built from TRBV7-9 and TRBJ2-1; tentative D call: TRBD1 (6 bases). This CDR3 is 11 amino acids long. Trimming took 10 bases from V and 8 from J, leaving 12 bases between them. CDR1 and CDR2 (germline): SEHNR, FQNEAQ (reference sequence). In nucleotides, the CDR3 is TGTGCCAACCAGGGGCCGGATGAGCAGTTCTTC. This gives the protein CANQGPDEQFF.

This clonotype was recorded at least ten times. This chain joins TRBV7-9 and TRBJ2-1, with D tentatively TRBD1 (5 bases). V was shortened by 1 base and J by 1 base, with 11 bases between the two germline ends. CDR1 is SEHNR and CDR2 is FQNEAQ in the germline V gene (reference sequence). The CDR3 spans 16 residues. The chain's CDR3 is CASSLEGRQSYNEQFF. CDR3 sequence (DNA): TGTGCCAGCAGCTTAGAGGGGCGACAGTCCTACAATGAGCAGTTCTTC.

At least ten counts were recorded for this clonotype. V and J are TRBV5-1 and TRBJ2-3; a possible D gene is TRBD2 (6 bases). The V end lost 0 bases, the J end lost 4 bases, and 15 bases lay between the germline ends. The CDR3 consists of 16 residues. The germline V gene encodes CDR1 SGHRS and CDR2 YFSETQ. CDR3 residues: CASSLVAGPSADTQYF. The CDR3, as DNA: TGCGCCAGCAGCTTGGTGGCGGGCCCTAGCGCAGATACGCAGTATTTT.

This clonotype was found many times. The V call is TRBV4-1, the J call TRBJ2-7, with D possibly being TRBD1 or TRBD2 (5 bases each). Germline CDR1 MGHRA, CDR2 YSYEKL. The V and J ends lost 0 bases and 7 bases respectively, with 13 bases between them. The CDR3 is 14 amino acids. The CDR3 loop reads CASSQDLGPGEQYF. The CDR3 coding sequence is TGCGCCAGCAGCCAAGATTTGGGGCCGGGGGAGCAGTACTTC.

The V call is TRBV5-4, the J call TRBJ1-6; no reliable D call. This CDR3 is 16 amino acids long. Per germline, CDR1 SGHNT and CDR2 YYREEE (reference sequence). V was clipped by 3 bases and J by 4 bases, with 14 bases between them. The DNA of the CDR3 is TGTGCCAGCAGCTCCCCTGCCTCATCTTATAATTCACCCCTCCACTTT. As protein: CASSSPASSYNSPLHF.

This clonotype occurred a few times. V and J are TRBV6-1 and TRBJ1-2; D call uncertain. The CDR3 runs 13 residues. The germline V and J ends were trimmed by 11 bases and 2 bases, with 15 bases remaining between them. Looked up from germline, CDR1 is MNHNS and CDR2 is SASEGT. The CDR3 spells CAGRSRENYGYTF. The CDR3 nucleotides read TGTGCCGGAAGGTCGAGGGAGAACTATGGCTACACCTTC.

This clonotype was counted a few times. The chain recombines TRBV7-9 with TRBJ1-2, with D tentatively TRBD1 (6 bases). V lost 4 bases to trimming and J lost 4 bases, with 16 bases between them. The CDR3 extends over 15 amino acids. Per germline, CDR1 SEHNR and CDR2 FQNEAQ (reference sequence). The CDR3 nucleotides are TGTGCCAGCAGCTCGACGGACAGTCGGGTCTATGGCTACACCTTC. Translation gives CASSSTDSRVYGYTF.

This clonotype came up many times. The chain recombines TRBV5-6 with TRBJ2-1, with 8 bases fitting TRBD1. V was pared by 6 bases and J by 8 bases, with 16 bases of the junction left unmatched. The germline gives CDR1 SGHDT, CDR2 YYEEEE. The length of the CDR3 is 16 residues. In nucleotides, the CDR3 is TGTGCCAGCACCTTCAGGACGGACAGGGAGGTTTATGAGCAGTTCTTC. It specifies CASTFRTDREVYEQFF.

The chain is built from TRBV7-9 and TRBJ2-3, with 10 bases matching TRBD2. CDR3 length: 16 amino acids. Trimming took 4 bases from V and 4 from J; bases not matched to a gene: 8. Per the germline V gene, CDR1 is SEHNR and CDR2 is FQNEAQ (reference sequence). In DNA, the CDR3 is TGTGCCAGCAGCTGGACTAGCGGAATTAATTCAGATACGCAGTATTTT. Its protein is CASSWTSGINSDTQYF.

The chain uses TRBV3-1 and TRBJ2-3; possibly TRBD2 for D (6 bases). Looked up from germline, CDR1 is LGHDT and CDR2 is YNNKEL (reference sequence). V lost 4 bases, J lost 0 bases, and 11 bases lay in between. This CDR3 is built from 15 residues. The CDR3 DNA reads as TGTGCCAGCAGCCGCGGACTAACTAGCACAGATACGCAGTATTTT. This translates into CASSRGLTSTDTQYF.

The chain joins TRBV7-2 to TRBJ2-1; possible D gene TRBD2, 6 bases. V was clipped by 5 bases and J by 0 bases, with 14 bases between them. The CDR3 loop spans 16 amino acids. Germline V gene data show CDR1 as SGHTA and CDR2 as FQGNSA. The CDR3 here is CASSQSGYSSYNEQFF. In nucleotides, the CDR3 is TGTGCCAGCAGCCAAAGCGGGTATAGCTCCTACAATGAGCAGTTCTTC.

Only a few counts were recorded for this clonotype. This chain uses TRBV4-3 with TRBJ2-1; D unclear. V dropped 4 bases and J dropped 0 bases, with 16 bases sitting between them. The CDR3 consists of 17 residues. In germline, CDR1 is LGHNA, CDR2 YSLEER. CDR3 residues: CASSPRSSPSSYNEQFF. The CDR3, as DNA: TGCGCCAGCAGCCCCCGATCCTCCCCGAGCTCCTACAATGAGCAGTTCTTC.

This clonotype appeared many times. The junction differs from germline at one of its ends, possibly a read error. The chain joins TRBV7-7 to TRBJ2-7, with D perhaps matching TRBD2 (5 bases). The CDR3 runs to 13 residues. Per the germline V gene, CDR1 is SSHAT and CDR2 is FNYEAQ (reference sequence). CDR3 bases: TGTGCTAGCAGCTGGGGAGCGGAGTACGAGCAGTACTTC. Translated: CASSWGAEYEQYF.

This sequence joins TRBV5-4 and TRBJ2-7, with 7 bases fitting TRBD2. Per the germline V gene, CDR1 is SGHNT and CDR2 is YYREEE (reference sequence). J lost 3 bases, V lost 0 bases, and 6 bases had no gene match. The CDR3 is made up of 15 amino acids. CDR3 region: CASSLDLAEYYEQYF. The CDR3 bases are TGTGCCAGCAGCTTGGATCTAGCGGAGTACTACGAGCAGTACTTC.

The CDR3 DNA reads TGTGCCAGCAGCACGACAGTAACTGAAGCTTTCTTT. It translates to CASSTTVTEAFF. V and J are TRBV7-9 and TRBJ1-1, with D perhaps TRBD1 (5 bases). The CDR3 loop spans 12 amino acids. Trimming took off 5 bases at V and 5 bases at J, with 9 bases between the two ends. Germline V gene data show CDR1 as SEHNR and CDR2 as FQNEAQ (reference sequence).

This clonotype occurred a few times. This chain uses TRBV20-1 with TRBJ2-7; D unclear. Trimming cost V 5 bases and J 0 bases, with 17 bases left between them. Germline CDR1 reads DFQATT; CDR2 reads SNEGSKA (reference sequence). The CDR3 totals 15 residues. CDR3 sequence reads: CSALGPSLGSYEQYF. The CDR3 DNA reads TGCAGTGCTCTAGGACCTTCTTTGGGCTCCTACGAGCAGTACTTC.